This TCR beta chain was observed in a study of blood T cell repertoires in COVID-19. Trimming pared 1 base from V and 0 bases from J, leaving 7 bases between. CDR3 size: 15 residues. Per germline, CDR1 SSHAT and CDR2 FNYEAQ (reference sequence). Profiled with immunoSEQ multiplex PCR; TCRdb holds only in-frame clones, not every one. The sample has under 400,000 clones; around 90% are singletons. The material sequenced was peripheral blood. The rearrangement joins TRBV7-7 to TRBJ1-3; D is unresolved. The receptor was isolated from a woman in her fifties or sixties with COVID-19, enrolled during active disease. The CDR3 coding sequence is TGTGCCAGCAGCTTAGGCAGTAACTCTGGAAACACCATATATTTT. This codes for CASSLGSNSGNTIYF.